These 32 T cell receptor beta chains were all obtained from the same sample, sequenced in a study of beta chain features in type 1 diabetes. Whole-study results and caveats: Moderate yet significant TCRB CDR3 shortening was seen in Type 1 diabetes patients in all four CD4+ subsets.

Isolated RNA was reverse transcribed in full, so expressed TCRB transcripts were sequenced. Sequencing used immunoSEQ multiplex PCR; TCRdb keeps in-frame clones, though not all of them. This sample has more than 300,000 clones, with around an eighth found just once. The antigens for these receptors are not known. Sequencing used naive CD4+ T cells from blood. The receptors come from a woman under 30 with type 1 diabetes.

In its sample, this clone was seen a few times. The V call is TRBV28, the J call TRBJ2-7; D might be TRBD1 (5 bases). Trimming cost V 6 bases and J 7 bases, with 16 bases left between them. The CDR3 totals 13 residues. The germline CDR1 and CDR2 sequences are MDHEN and SYDVKM. The CDR3 DNA follows: TGTGCCAGCAGGCCCCTCAGGGATAGAGAGCAGTACTTC. Its protein is CASRPLRDREQYF.

This clone was counted only a few times. Sequence at one end of the junction differs from germline and may be a read error. In DNA, the CDR3 is TGTGCCAGCTCGCCACTTAGGGGGAACACTGAAGCTTTCTTT. Residues: CASSPLRGNTEAFF. The V call is TRBV18, the J call TRBJ1-1; a possible D gene is TRBD1 (5 bases). This CDR3 region has 14 residues. Germline V lookup: CDR1 KGHSH, CDR2 LQKENI.

This rearrangement joins TRBV4-2 to TRBJ2-3; TRBD1 aligns across 7 bases. The CDR3 totals 18 residues. Germline assignment: CDR1 LGHNA and CDR2 YNFKEQ. With 4 bases clipped from V and 4 bases from J, the junction kept 17 bases outside the gene matches. The CDR3 DNA is TGTGCCAGCAGCCGGAAAGGGGGCGACGACATACGGCCAGATACGCAGTATTTT. Amino acid sequence: CASSRKGGDDIRPDTQYF.

V and J are TRBV9 and TRBJ2-1; 7 nucleotides align to TRBD1. The V and J ends lost 0 bases and 5 bases, in that order; junction bases with no gene match: 5. This CDR3 comprises 15 residues. Germline CDR1 SGDLS, CDR2 YYNGEE. For the CDR3, the DNA is TGTGCCAGCAGCGTAGGCCAGGGGGAAGACAATGAGCAGTTCTTC. It yields the protein CASSVGQGEDNEQFF.

The chain links TRBV19 to TRBJ1-6; tentative D call: TRBD1 (5 bases). The V gene's germline CDR1 is LNHDA and CDR2 SQIVND (reference sequence). V was trimmed by 1 base and J by 7 bases, leaving 8 bases between them. The CDR3 spans 14 residues. CDR3 sequence (DNA): TGTGCCAGTAGTATAGGACAGCTAAATTCACCCCTCCACTTT. Amino acids: CASSIGQLNSPLHF.

The chain has TRBV6-5 and TRBJ2-3; D unresolved. Germline CDR1 MNHEY, CDR2 SVGAGI. With 8 bases removed from V and 4 bases from J, the gap between germline ends came to 7 bases. The CDR3 has 11 residues. In DNA form, the CDR3 reads TGTGCCAGCGCGCAGGCAGATACGCAGTATTTT. It specifies CASAQADTQYF.

The rearrangement joins TRBV18 to TRBJ2-1, with a possible D match to TRBD1 (5 bases). Germline V lookup: CDR1 KGHSH, CDR2 LQKENI. Trimming stripped 2 bases from V and 6 bases from J, with 14 bases between. This CDR3 contains 15 residues. In DNA form, the CDR3 reads TGTGCCAGCTCACCAGGCATAGGGGCTCGCAATGAGCAGTTCTTC. Protein: CASSPGIGARNEQFF.

V gene TRBV10-3 combines with J gene TRBJ2-5; 7 bases fit TRBD2. CDR1 and CDR2 (germline): ENHRY, SYGVKD. The ends lost 5 bases at V and 9 bases at J; junction bases unmatched: 6. This CDR3 contains 12 residues. CDR3 amino acids: CAISTDRGAQYF. CDR3 DNA: TGTGCCATCAGTACTGACCGGGGGGCCCAGTACTTC.

The V call is TRBV19, the J call TRBJ2-2; no definite D call. The germline V and J ends were trimmed by 5 bases and 6 bases, with 13 bases remaining between them. The CDR3 is made up of 14 amino acids. Germline CDR1 and CDR2: LNHDA and SQIVND (reference sequence). This CDR3 is CASSLRKEPGELFF. The CDR3 DNA follows: TGTGCCAGTAGTCTTCGGAAGGAGCCCGGGGAGCTGTTTTTT.

This sequence joins TRBV7-9 and TRBJ2-1; 15 bases match TRBD2. Germline V gene lookup returns CDR1 SEHNR and CDR2 FQNEAQ (reference sequence). The CDR3 runs to 15 residues. V lost 5 bases to trimming and J lost 8 bases; unmatched junction nucleotides: 4. The CDR3 DNA reads as TGTGCCAGCAGCGGGGGACTAGCGGGAGGTGATGAGCAGTTCTTC. This sequence encodes CASSGGLAGGDEQFF.

The CDR3 sequence is CSVEVAGGTEAFF. DNA for the CDR3: TGCAGCGTTGAAGTTGCGGGGGGCACTGAAGCTTTCTTT. The rearrangement uses TRBV29-1 and TRBJ1-1, with D possibly matching TRBD1 (5 bases). Germline-derived CDR1 and CDR2 are SQVTM and ANQGSEA. Between the trimmed V and J ends, which lost 1 base and 4 bases, there was a span of 10 bases. This CDR3 is 13 amino acids long.

The J gene is TRBJ2-3, the V gene TRBV9, with D possibly matching TRBD1 (6 bases). The germline gives CDR1 SGDLS, CDR2 YYNGEE. V dropped 3 bases and J dropped 3 bases, with 14 bases sitting between them. This CDR3 has 15 residues. CDR3: CASSAHERGTDTQYF. The DNA for the CDR3 is TGTGCCAGCAGCGCCCATGAGAGGGGGACAGATACGCAGTATTTT.

This clone was observed a few times. The rearrangement links TRBV15 to TRBJ1-5; D is possibly TRBD1 (5 bases). This CDR3 region has 15 residues. Germline lookup yields CDR1 LNHNV and CDR2 YYDKDF (reference sequence). Trimming took off 5 bases at V and 8 bases at J, with 19 bases between the two ends. CDR3 DNA sequence: TGTGCCACCAGCCAGGGTGGGGGGGAAGTCAAGCCCCAGCATTTT. This translates into CATSQGGGEVKPQHF.

V is TRBV18 and J is TRBJ1-6, with 10 nucleotides matching TRBD1. Germline loops: CDR1 KGHSH, CDR2 LQKENI. V lost 6 bases, J lost 5 bases, and 4 bases stayed unmatched. CDR3 length equals 15 residues. CDR3 bases: TGTGCCAGCTCTTGGGACAGGGGCAATAATTCACCCCTCCACTTT. Residues: CASSWDRGNNSPLHF.

This clone has just a few counts. The chain employs TRBV5-1 and TRBJ2-4; no clear D gene. The V gene's germline CDR1 is SGHRS and CDR2 YFSETQ. CDR3 size: 17 residues. Trimming cost V 1 base and J 0 bases, with 14 bases left between them. CDR3 nucleotide sequence: TGCGCCAGCAGCTTGCCATCAGAGCGAGGAGCCAAAAACATTCAGTACTTC. Translated: CASSLPSERGAKNIQYF.

The chain uses TRBV29-1 and TRBJ2-1; TRBD2 matches 12 bases. The CDR3 has 17 amino acids. In germline, CDR1 is SQVTM, CDR2 ANQGSEA. The ends lost 0 bases at V and 8 bases at J; junction bases unmatched: 11. CDR3 amino acids: CSVEDPRTSGAKYEQFF. In DNA form, the CDR3 reads TGCAGCGTTGAAGATCCGAGGACTAGCGGGGCTAAGTATGAGCAGTTCTTC.

V and J are TRBV13 and TRBJ1-1, with D possibly matching TRBD1 (5 bases). Germline V gives CDR1 PRHDT, CDR2 FYEKMQ (reference sequence). V dropped 0 bases and J dropped 3 bases, with 14 bases sitting between them. This CDR3 has 16 amino acids. This chain's CDR3 is CASSLGSGARDTEAFF. CDR3 DNA sequence: TGTGCCAGCAGCTTAGGGAGTGGGGCTCGGGACACTGAAGCTTTCTTT.

The chain recombines TRBV5-4 with TRBJ1-1; D gene uncertain. Trimming stripped 1 base from V and 4 bases from J, with 11 bases between. The CDR3 has 14 residues. Looked up from germline, CDR1 is SGHNT and CDR2 is YYREEE (reference sequence). This CDR3 reads CASSLTGRTTEAFF. CDR3 bases: TGTGCCAGCAGCTTGACCGGGAGAACCACTGAAGCTTTCTTT.

This clone has more than one count but fewer than ten. The chain combines TRBV18 with TRBJ2-5; D gene uncertain. CDR3 length: 13 residues. V was pared by 2 bases and J by 2 bases, with 6 bases between. CDR1 and CDR2 (germline): KGHSH, LQKENI. The CDR3 loop is CASSPTLQETQYF. CDR3 sequence (DNA): TGTGCCAGCTCACCAACCCTACAAGAGACCCAGTACTTC.

The rearrangement uses TRBV7-2 and TRBJ2-7, with 8 bases that match TRBD2. The CDR3 is 14 amino acids. After removal of 5 bases from V and 3 bases from J, the junction contained 6 bases not matched to a gene. Germline assignment: CDR1 SGHTA and CDR2 FQGNSA. In DNA, the CDR3 is TGTGCCAGCAGCGCACTAGCGGAAAACTACGAGCAGTACTTC. Its translation: CASSALAENYEQYF.

This CDR3 is CASSPRGGTYNEQFF. CDR3 nucleotide sequence: TGTGCCAGCTCCCCTCGGGGGGGAACCTACAATGAGCAGTTCTTC. The gene calls are TRBV18 and TRBJ2-1; 8 bases are a match to TRBD2. The CDR3 sequence is 15 residues long. Germline trimming cut 6 bases from V and 2 bases from J; bases unmatched to any gene: 6. The germline CDR1 and CDR2 sequences are KGHSH and LQKENI.

This chain links TRBV6-6 with TRBJ2-7, with 8 bases aligning to TRBD1. V gave up 6 bases and J gave up 4 bases; unmatched junction bases: 8. CDR1 and CDR2 (germline): MNHNY, SVGAGI (reference sequence). This CDR3 is 14 amino acids long. The CDR3 DNA sequence: TGTGCCAGCAGACCCGGACAGGGTGTTTACGAGCAGTACTTC. Its protein is CASRPGQGVYEQYF.

This clone has a handful of counts. V gene TRBV29-1 combines with J gene TRBJ1-5, with D perhaps matching TRBD1 (5 bases). The CDR3 totals 15 residues. In germline, CDR1 is SQVTM, CDR2 ANQGSEA. The CDR3 nucleotides are TGCATCCCGGGGGAGGTACAGAAGAGGGATCAGCCCCAGCATTTT. It encodes CIPGEVQKRDQPQHF. The complete variable domain, with remaining parts taken from reference TRBV29-1 and TRBJ1-5, reads SAVISQKPSRDICQRGTSLTIQCQVDSQVTMMFWYRQQPGQSLTLIATANQGSEATYESGFVIDKFPISRPNLTFSTLTVSNMSPEDSSIYLCIPGEVQKRDQPQHFGDGTRLSIL.

The sample holds a few counts of this clone. The chain is built from TRBV4-3 and TRBJ2-5; 7 positions agree with TRBD1. CDR3 length equals 15 residues. Trimming removed 5 bases from V and 5 bases from J; junction bases left unmatched: 11. CDR1 and CDR2 from the germline V gene are LGHNA and YSLEER. CDR3 amino acids: CASSFTGAVSETQYF. The CDR3 DNA sequence: TGCGCCAGCAGCTTTACAGGGGCGGTGTCGGAGACCCAGTACTTC.

The rearrangement joins TRBV9 to TRBJ2-1; TRBD2 aligns across 15 bases. CDR1 and CDR2 (germline): SGDLS, YYNGEE. This CDR3 has 16 residues. V dropped 3 bases and J dropped 10; count of bases not matched to a gene: 8. In nucleotides, the CDR3 is TGTGCCAGCAGCGGGACTAGCGGGAGGGGGACAAGCGAGCAGTTCTTC. Its protein is CASSGTSGRGTSEQFF.

This clone was seen a handful of times. This chain connects TRBV28 to TRBJ2-7; 11 bases line up with TRBD2. CDR1 is MDHEN, CDR2 SYDVKM, per germline. V was clipped by 5 bases and J by 2 bases; unmatched bases: 5. This CDR3 contains 15 residues. This CDR3 is CASSPRLAGPYEQYF. DNA for the CDR3: TGTGCCAGCAGTCCAAGACTAGCGGGACCCTACGAGCAGTACTTC.

This clone showed up just a few times. The V call is TRBV7-8, the J call TRBJ2-2, with a possible D match to TRBD1 (6 bases). Germline loops: CDR1 SGHVS, CDR2 FQNEAQ. This CDR3 has 14 amino acids. V gave up 5 bases and J gave up 3 bases, with 10 bases separating them. CDR3 sequence: CASSRDTDTGELFF. As DNA, the CDR3 is TGTGCCAGCAGCCGGGACACTGACACCGGGGAGCTGTTTTTT.

The genes are TRBV18 and TRBJ2-7; maybe TRBD1 (6 bases). V lost 2 bases, J lost 0 bases, and 11 bases lay in between. Germline V gene sequence: CDR1 KGHSH, CDR2 LQKENI. The CDR3 contains 15 residues. The CDR3 DNA sequence: TGTGCCAGCTCACCAAGGCAGGGGAGCTCCTACGAGCAGTACTTC. It is translated as CASSPRQGSSYEQYF.

The gene calls are TRBV5-6 and TRBJ1-1; D is uncertain. Per the germline V gene, CDR1 is SGHDT and CDR2 is YYEEEE. V lost 4 bases and J lost 6, with 7 bases in between. The CDR3 is 11 residues long. The CDR3 nucleotides read TGTGCCAGCAGCGCACTATCTGAAGCTTTCTTT. Translated: CASSALSEAFF.

The V and J genes are TRBV6-6 and TRBJ1-1, with D possibly TRBD1 on 5 matching bases. The CDR3 length is 14 residues. Germline CDR1 is MNHNY and CDR2 is SVGAGI (reference sequence). Between the trimmed V and J ends, which lost 5 bases and 3 bases, there was a span of 13 bases. For the CDR3, the DNA is TGTGCCAGCAGTCCACCCGGGGGGTACACTGAAGCTTTCTTT. It specifies CASSPPGGYTEAFF.

The chain uses TRBV15 and TRBJ2-1; 12 bases agree with TRBD2. Per the germline V gene, CDR1 is LNHNV and CDR2 is YYDKDF (reference sequence). The CDR3 consists of 15 residues. Germline trimming cut 2 bases from V and 7 bases from J; bases unmatched to any gene: 3. CDR3 coding DNA: TGTGCCACCAGCAGATCCGGACTAGCGGGAAATGAGCAGTTCTTC. Protein product: CATSRSGLAGNEQFF.

This clone was observed a handful of times. The rearrangement joins TRBV5-1 to TRBJ2-7, with 9 bases lining up with TRBD1. This CDR3 region has 15 residues. Trimming at V came to 4 bases and at J to 6 bases, leaving 11 bases not matched to a gene. Per the germline V gene, CDR1 is SGHRS and CDR2 is YFSETQ. CDR3 bases: TGCGCCAGCAGCACCGACCGGGACAGGGTGCGCGAGCAGTACTTC. This gives the protein CASSTDRDRVREQYF.